This T cell receptor beta chain is from a study of OX40 agonist ivuxolimab in advanced cancers. The overall study: Ivuxolimab, an agonistic anti-OX40 (CD134) antibody, was given to patients. Across the patients, intravenous ivuxolimab was delivered every 2 weeks at 0.01 to 10 mg/kg.

The germline gives CDR1 SGHTA, CDR2 FQGTGA. The CDR3 consists of 16 residues. V was shortened by 0 bases and J by 0 bases, with 6 bases between the two germline ends. This clone appeared once. Its antigen is not known. This table comes from immunoSEQ multiplex PCR, and its TCRdb copy is limited to in-frame clones, with some not included. The table lists tens of thousands of clones, roughly 84% of them singletons. General study results and limits: A proportion of nonresponders additionally exhibited low normalized T-cell clonal expansion.

The clonotype was recovered from an adult with an advanced solid tumor such as melanoma, head and neck, liver or kidney cancer. The chain recombines TRBV7-3 with TRBJ2-6, with a weak D call TRBD1 (6 bases). Sequencing was performed on CD4+ or CD8+ T cells sorted from blood, taken in a trial of the OX40 agonist ivuxolimab. CDR3 in DNA: TGTGCCAGCAGCTTAACAGGGGGCTCTGGGGCCAACGTCCTGACTTTC. Encoded protein: CASSLTGGSGANVLTF.